The 22 T cell receptor beta chains presented below share a single source sample, sequenced in a study of OX40 agonist ivuxolimab in advanced cancers. Sequencing was performed with immunoSEQ multiplex PCR; in TCRdb, only in-frame clones are kept and a portion is missing. The sample shows approximately 89,000 clones, about 88% of them seen only once. Specimen: CD4+ or CD8+ T cells sorted from blood, collected in a trial of the OX40 agonist ivuxolimab. The origin of the receptors is an adult with an advanced solid tumor such as melanoma, head and neck, liver or kidney cancer.

This clone turned up a few times. The chain links TRBV10-3 to TRBJ2-2, with D perhaps TRBD1 or TRBD2 (5 bases each). The CDR3 totals 16 residues. Germline CDR1 is ENHRY and CDR2 is SYGVKD. The V gene lost 8 bases and the J gene lost 2 bases, with 18 bases spanning the gap. The CDR3 DNA reads TGTGCCATCGGACCAAGCACCGGGACCAACACCGGGGAGCTGTTTTTT. It is translated as CAIGPSTGTNTGELFF.

The V gene is TRBV7-3, the J gene TRBJ1-1, with D perhaps matching TRBD1 (5 bases). The CDR3 loop spans 17 amino acids. With 0 bases removed from V and 1 base from J, the gap between germline ends came to 15 bases. Germline lookup yields CDR1 SGHTA and CDR2 FQGTGA. For the CDR3, the DNA is TGTGCCAGCAGCTTAACGGGGGTGGGACCGGCGAACACTGAAGCTTTCTTT. It specifies CASSLTGVGPANTEAFF.

The rearrangement joins TRBV5-1 to TRBJ2-5; the match to TRBD1 covers 7 bases. The J call may be wrong; the DNA end is better matched by TRBJ2-7. In germline, CDR1 is SGHRS, CDR2 YFSETQ. The CDR3 covers 15 residues. The CDR3 DNA follows: TGCGCCAGCAGCTTGGCCCACAGGGGCCTTTACGAGCAGTACTTC. It yields the protein CASSLAHRGLYEQYF.

The chain employs TRBV5-4 and TRBJ1-6, with 7 bases fitting TRBD1. This CDR3 is built from 16 residues. CDR1 SGHNT and CDR2 YYREEE come from the germline V gene (reference sequence). The trim removed 4 bases at V and 14 bases at J, leaving 18 bases unmatched. The CDR3 sequence is CASSQLAGQIISALHF. For the CDR3, the DNA is TGTGCCAGCAGCCAACTCGCGGGACAGATCATTTCGGCCCTCCACTTT.

V is TRBV10-1 and J is TRBJ1-1; a weak D match, TRBD1 (5 bases). This CDR3 comprises 14 residues. Germline-derived CDR1 and CDR2 are WNHNN and SYGVQD (reference sequence). The V end was cut by 2 bases, the J end by 4 bases, with 11 bases between. This CDR3 is CASSEAGGGTEAFF. CDR3 in DNA: TGCGCCAGCAGTGAGGCTGGGGGGGGCACTGAAGCTTTCTTT.

This clone appeared a few times. This chain joins TRBV2 and TRBJ1-6; no clear D gene. V shed 8 bases and J shed 14 bases, with 16 bases lying between them. The CDR3 runs to 12 residues. CDR1 is SNHLY and CDR2 is FYNNEI in the germline V gene. DNA for the CDR3: TGTGCCAGCCGCCGGGAGGGTCTAACCCTCCACTTT. This gives the protein CASRREGLTLHF. The full variable domain, rest sourced from reference TRBV2 and TRBJ1-6, is EPEVTQTPSHQVTQMGQEVILRCVPISNHLYFYWYRQILGQKVEFLVSFYNNEISEKSEIFDDQFSVERPDGSNFTLKIRSTKLEDSAMYFCASRREGLTLHFGNGTRLTVT.

Concerning this clone: The junction differs from germline at one of its ends, possibly a read error. The rearrangement uses TRBV7-7 and TRBJ2-5, with 13 bases matching TRBD2. The CDR3 sequence is 16 residues long. Per germline, CDR1 SSHAT and CDR2 FNYEAQ (reference sequence). CDR3 in amino acids: CASSPQLAGGGETQYF. For the CDR3, the DNA is TGTGCTAGCAGCCCTCAACTAGCGGGGGGGGGTGAGACCCAGTACTTC.

DNA for the CDR3: TGTGCCAGCAGTTCGACAGGGCCTTTCAATGAGCAGTTCTTC. Translation gives CASSSTGPFNEQFF. This sequence joins TRBV6-5 and TRBJ2-1, with 7 bases aligning to TRBD1. This CDR3 has 14 residues. V lost 4 bases, J lost 6 bases, and 6 bases stayed unmatched. CDR1 and CDR2 from the germline V gene are MNHEY and SVGAGI.

The CDR3 bases are TGCAGCGTAACCCCCCCTGGACAGGGAAAAAAACTGTTTTTT. Amino acid sequence: CSVTPPGQGKKLFF. The chain has TRBV29-1 and TRBJ1-4, with 8 bases that match TRBD1. The CDR3 is 14 amino acids. J was trimmed by 9 bases and V by 6 bases; bases with no gene match: 12. Germline CDR1 SQVTM, CDR2 ANQGSEA.

V usage is TRBV10-3 and J usage is TRBJ2-1; 7 bases are a match to TRBD2. With V trimmed by 8 bases and J by 3 bases, 7 bases remained unmatched. CDR3 length equals 14 residues. Germline V CDR1 and CDR2: ENHRY, SYGVKD. The DNA for the CDR3 is TGTGCCATCGCGGCCCCTAGCGGCTACAATGAGCAGTTCTTC. Its translation is CAIAAPSGYNEQFF.

The chain joins TRBV4-1 to TRBJ1-5; 7 bases agree with TRBD1. The length of the CDR3 is 16 residues. Germline lookup yields CDR1 MGHRA and CDR2 YSYEKL. Trimming took 0 bases from V and 3 from J; bases not matched to a gene: 5. CDR3 in amino acids: CASSQDMGQTNQPQHF. The CDR3 nucleotides are TGCGCCAGCAGCCAAGATATGGGACAGACCAATCAGCCCCAGCATTTT.

There are a few counts of this clone. This chain links TRBV7-2 with TRBJ2-2, with no clear D. V was cut by 4 bases and J by 6 bases, with 3 bases left in between. The CDR3 runs to 11 residues. CDR1 SGHTA and CDR2 FQGNSA come from the germline V gene. Written as DNA, the CDR3 is TGTGCCAGCAGCTCTCCCGGGGAGCTGTTTTTT. Its translation is CASSSPGELFF.

The chain joins TRBV2 to TRBJ1-3; tentative D call: TRBD1 (5 bases). The V gene lost 3 bases and the J gene lost 6 bases, with 12 bases spanning the gap. The V gene's germline CDR1 is SNHLY and CDR2 FYNNEI. The CDR3 extends over 14 amino acids. CDR3 coding DNA: TGTGCCAGCAGTGAGGAGTGGGGGTCAAACACCATATATTTT. It yields the protein CASSEEWGSNTIYF.

The chain couples TRBV5-1 to TRBJ2-3; 12 positions match TRBD2. CDR3 size: 16 residues. Germline values: CDR1 SGHRS, CDR2 YFSETQ. The V and J ends lost 3 bases and 4 bases, in that order; junction bases with no gene match: 6. CDR3 loop: CASSSRTSGVADTQYF. The CDR3 nucleotides read TGCGCCAGCAGCTCCAGGACTAGCGGGGTGGCAGATACGCAGTATTTT.

The V and J genes are TRBV18 and TRBJ1-5, with D possibly TRBD1 on 6 matching bases. CDR3 length equals 17 residues. Trimming removed 6 bases at V and 4 bases at J, with 22 bases between. From germline, CDR1 is KGHSH and CDR2 LQKENI. The CDR3 reads CASSILGGGDGNQPQHF. The DNA for the CDR3 is TGTGCCAGCTCCATCCTTGGAGGGGGAGACGGAAATCAGCCCCAGCATTTT.

This rearrangement joins TRBV14 to TRBJ2-6; the D gene is possibly TRBD2 (6 bases). Per germline, CDR1 SGHDN and CDR2 FVKESK. This CDR3 region has 16 residues. V was trimmed by 3 bases and J by 2 bases, leaving 11 bases between them. The CDR3 spells CASSHEWGAGANVLTF. The CDR3 DNA is TGTGCCAGCAGCCACGAATGGGGGGCTGGGGCCAACGTCCTGACTTTC.

This rearrangement joins TRBV4-1 to TRBJ1-2; 7 bases align to TRBD1. From germline, CDR1 is MGHRA and CDR2 YSYEKL. J gave up 2 bases and V 1 base, and 10 bases lay outside the gene matches. CDR3 length: 17 amino acids. The CDR3 reads CASSQGTGLSGNYGYTF. Written as DNA, the CDR3 is TGCGCCAGCAGCCAAGGGACAGGCCTCTCCGGGAACTATGGCTACACCTTC.

V and J are TRBV5-1 and TRBJ2-7, with 7 bases identical to TRBD1. The CDR3 consists of 14 residues. V gave up 2 bases and J gave up 2 bases; unmatched junction bases: 4. Germline V lookup: CDR1 SGHRS, CDR2 YFSETQ. The CDR3 DNA reads TGCGCCAGCAGCTTTTCCGACAGGGCCTACGAGCAGTACTTC. Translating gives CASSFSDRAYEQYF. Using reference TRBV5-1 and TRBJ2-7 for the parts outside the CDR3, the full variable domain is KAGVTQTPRYLIKTRGQQVTLSCSPISGHRSVSWYQQTPGQGLQFLFEYFSETQRNKGNFPGRFSGRQFSNSRSEMNVSTLELGDSALYLCASSFSDRAYEQYFGPGTRLTVT.

The CDR3 DNA is TGTGCCAGCTCACCAGAGGACGGCCCTAACTATGGCTACACCTTC. Translation: CASSPEDGPNYGYTF. The chain recombines TRBV18 with TRBJ1-2, with D hard to call. V gave up 2 bases and J gave up 0 bases, with 10 bases separating them. This CDR3 region has 15 residues. The germline CDR1 and CDR2 sequences are KGHSH and LQKENI.

CDR3 in amino acids: CASSLEGGITDTQYF. CDR3 nucleotide sequence: TGCGCCAGCAGCTTAGAAGGGGGCATAACAGATACGCAGTATTTT. The chain has TRBV5-1 and TRBJ2-3; 7 positions agree with TRBD1. V lost 2 bases and J lost 3; bases outside the gene matches: 6. Germline lookup yields CDR1 SGHRS and CDR2 YFSETQ. The CDR3 length is 15 residues.

The CDR3 is CSVQGQGTYEQYF. The CDR3 DNA reads as TGCAGCGTTCAGGGACAGGGAACCTACGAGCAGTACTTC. The chain employs TRBV29-1 and TRBJ2-7; 9 bases match TRBD1. V trimming: 5 bases; J trimming: 2 bases; junction bases outside the gene matches: 4. Per the germline V gene, CDR1 is SQVTM and CDR2 is ANQGSEA. This CDR3 comprises 13 residues.

The chain employs TRBV4-3 and TRBJ1-4; D possibly corresponds to TRBD1 (5 bases). V was clipped by 5 bases and J by 8 bases, with 12 bases between them. Looked up from germline, CDR1 is LGHNA and CDR2 is YSLEER. CDR3 length equals 13 residues. The CDR3 spells CASSSRPGEKLFF. The CDR3 DNA is TGCGCCAGCAGCTCGCGACCAGGGGAAAAACTGTTTTTT.